The 11 T cell receptor beta chains below all came from one sample that was sequenced in a study of shared clonotypes between healthy human individuals. Measured with immunoSEQ multiplex PCR; TCRdb has only the in-frame clones, and not every one. The repertoire holds about 2.1 million clones, with just under 95% as singletons. It was CD45RO-negative cells, positively selected for CCR7, that made up naive CD8 cells, with terminally differentiated effector memory CD45RA+ cells excluded. The sequencing input was naive CD8+ T cells from PBMCs. Receptor source: a young man in good health. Some clones in this sample may be carry-over from other donors' samples.

This clone was detected only once. The chain joins TRBV6-5 to TRBJ2-7, with D perhaps matching TRBD1 (6 bases). The CDR3 is 14 amino acids. The V gene's germline CDR1 is MNHEY and CDR2 SVGAGI. V lost 2 bases to trimming and J lost 3 bases, with 11 bases between them. The CDR3 DNA follows: TGTGCCAGCAGTTACGCAGGGGCCATCTACGAGCAGTACTTC. It specifies CASSYAGAIYEQYF.

The chain recombines TRBV15 with TRBJ2-7; 11 nucleotides match TRBD1. CDR1 and CDR2 from the germline V gene are LNHNV and YYDKDF (reference sequence). J lost 3 bases, V lost 5 bases, and 6 bases had no gene match. The CDR3 runs 15 residues. For the CDR3, the DNA is TGTGCCACCAGCGGCGGGACAGGGGGTGACTACGAGCAGTACTTC. Translating it yields CATSGGTGGDYEQYF.

This clone has only one observation. V usage is TRBV19 and J usage is TRBJ1-1; D is ambiguous. The CDR3 has 16 amino acids. CDR1 is LNHDA, CDR2 SQIVND, per germline (reference sequence). V lost 5 bases, J lost 1 base, and 17 bases lay in between. The chain's CDR3 is CASSFLITHKNTEAFF. DNA for the CDR3: TGTGCCAGTAGTTTCCTCATTACACATAAGAACACTGAAGCTTTCTTT.

The rearrangement joins TRBV11-3 to TRBJ1-2; 7 nucleotides match TRBD1. Germline-derived CDR1 and CDR2 are SGHNT and YENEEA. CDR3 size: 18 residues. Unmatched junction bases numbered 13, after V lost 0 bases and J lost 3 bases. CDR3 residues: CASSLESETGQRYYGYTF. DNA for the CDR3: TGTGCCAGCAGCTTAGAGTCAGAGACGGGACAGCGATACTATGGCTACACCTTC.

The chain links TRBV29-1 to TRBJ1-3, with TRBD1 matching 7 bases. V dropped 7 bases and J dropped 0; count of bases not matched to a gene: 9. Germline V gene sequence: CDR1 SQVTM, CDR2 ANQGSEA. This CDR3 contains 15 residues. Here the CDR3 reads CSAETGLYSGNTIYF. CDR3 DNA sequence: TGCAGCGCTGAGACAGGGCTTTACTCTGGAAACACCATATATTTT.

This rearrangement joins TRBV7-9 to TRBJ2-7; D not resolved. The CDR3 is made up of 13 amino acids. The germline V gene has CDR1 SEHNR and CDR2 FQNEAQ (reference sequence). Trimming left V 1 base short and J 3 bases short, with 7 bases between. CDR3 amino acids: CASSLGANYEQYF. The DNA for the CDR3 is TGTGCCAGCAGCTTAGGGGCGAACTACGAGCAGTACTTC.

This clone was recorded a few times. V gene TRBV7-9 combines with J gene TRBJ1-2, with unresolved D. This CDR3 region has 14 residues. The ends were cut back, 1 base at V and 8 bases at J, with 14 bases in the middle. Germline CDR1 SEHNR, CDR2 FQNEAQ (reference sequence). The CDR3 DNA sequence: TGTGCCAGCAGCTTAGGGGCACAGCCCGTAGGCTACACCTTC. This translates into CASSLGAQPVGYTF.

This clone was detected only once. The V call is TRBV6-1, the J call TRBJ2-7; TRBD2 agrees at 11 bases. CDR1 and CDR2 from the germline V gene are MNHNS and SASEGT. The V gene end was trimmed by 6 bases and the J gene end by 3 bases; junction bases not matched to a gene: 4. The CDR3 has 14 amino acids. CDR3 DNA sequence: TGTGCCAGCAGGGTACTAGCGGGGGACTACGAGCAGTACTTC. As protein: CASRVLAGDYEQYF.

The V call is TRBV5-1, the J call TRBJ2-7, with 7 bases fitting TRBD2. The J segment lost 4 bases and the V segment lost 0 bases, leaving 7 bases of the junction unmatched. The CDR3 covers 15 residues. Germline lookup yields CDR1 SGHRS and CDR2 YFSETQ. The CDR3 here is CASSLVFAGAYEQYF. In nucleotides, the CDR3 is TGCGCCAGCAGCTTGGTATTTGCGGGAGCGTACGAGCAGTACTTC.

The V call is TRBV19, the J call TRBJ2-3, with unresolved D. Trimming shortened V by 5 bases and J by 0 bases, and 21 bases separated the two germline ends. CDR1 and CDR2 (germline): LNHDA, SQIVND (reference sequence). This CDR3 is 18 amino acids long. For the CDR3, the DNA is TGTGCCAGTAGTCCGAAACCCCCGCCCCGGGCTAGCACAGATACGCAGTATTTT. Protein: CASSPKPPPRASTDTQYF. Full variable domain (remainder filled in from reference TRBV19 and TRBJ2-3): DGGITQSPKYLFRKEGQNVTLSCEQNLNHDAMYWYRQDPGQGLRLIYYSQIVNDFQKGDIAEGYSVSREKKESFPLTVTSAQKNPTAFYLCASSPKPPPRASTDTQYFGPGTRLTVL.

This rearrangement joins TRBV2 to TRBJ2-7; TRBD1 matches 7 bases. Germline trimming cut 7 bases from V and 1 base from J; bases unmatched to any gene: 10. CDR3 length equals 15 residues. Germline CDR1 SNHLY, CDR2 FYNNEI. The CDR3 DNA follows: TGTGCCAGCAACCCTAGACAGGGTAGGTCCTACGAGCAGTACTTC. Protein product: CASNPRQGRSYEQYF.